One and the same sample provided the 31 T cell receptor beta chains below, sequenced in a study of blood T cell repertoires in COVID-19. Method: immunoSEQ multiplex PCR; TCRdb's copy keeps in-frame clones and lacks some. In the table there are 93,000 or so clones, 84% of which are singletons. The sequencing sample was made of peripheral blood. The receptors were sampled from a human donor in a cohort sampled during active COVID-19.

This chain links TRBV21-1 with TRBJ2-1; no check of the table's D call, TRBD2, against the DNA was made. TRBV21-1 represents a pseudogene. The CDR3 runs to 17 residues. Here the CDR3 reads CASSKARGRSSYNEQFF. The CDR3 coding sequence is TGTGCCAGCAGCAAAGCGCGGGGCAGGAGCTCCTACAATGAGCAGTTCTTC.

The V gene is TRBV5-4, the J gene TRBJ2-3; D is undetermined. The germline gives CDR1 SGHNT, CDR2 YYREEE (reference sequence). This CDR3 has 13 amino acids. V shed 4 bases and J shed 0 bases, with 6 bases lying between them. The CDR3 loop is CASSLGSTDTQYF. In nucleotides, the CDR3 is TGTGCCAGCAGCCTAGGTAGCACAGATACGCAGTATTTT.

The chain employs TRBV2 and TRBJ2-2; TRBD2 matches at 16 bases. Looked up from germline, CDR1 is SNHLY and CDR2 is FYNNEI. The ends lost 5 bases at V and 7 bases at J; junction bases unmatched: 10. The CDR3 is 18 amino acids. CDR3 amino acids: CASSSPGTSGGAVGELFF. The CDR3 DNA sequence: TGTGCCAGCAGTAGTCCCGGGACTAGCGGGGGGGCCGTCGGGGAGCTGTTTTTT. Full variable domain (remainder filled in from reference TRBV2 and TRBJ2-2): EPEVTQTPSHQVTQMGQEVILRCVPISNHLYFYWYRQILGQKVEFLVSFYNNEISEKSEIFDDQFSVERPDGSNFTLKIRSTKLEDSAMYFCASSSPGTSGGAVGELFFGEGSRLTVL.

The V gene is TRBV2, the J gene TRBJ1-5, with a weak D call TRBD1 (5 bases). In germline, CDR1 is SNHLY, CDR2 FYNNEI. The CDR3 runs 15 residues. V lost 3 bases and J 7 bases, leaving 16 bases between the germline ends. CDR3: CASSEIETASQPQHF. CDR3 in DNA: TGTGCCAGCAGTGAGATCGAGACAGCATCCCAGCCCCAGCATTTT.

This chain joins TRBV9 and TRBJ1-2, with D tentatively TRBD1 (6 bases). Germline CDR1 is SGDLS and CDR2 is YYNGEE. The CDR3 has 14 amino acids. The germline V and J ends were trimmed by 6 bases and 4 bases, with 16 bases remaining between them. The CDR3 reads CASTPPAGVYGYTF. CDR3 coding DNA: TGTGCCAGCACCCCCCCCGCAGGGGTCTATGGCTACACCTTC. Full variable domain (outside the CDR3, taken from reference TRBV9 and TRBJ1-2): DSGVTQTPKHLITATGQRVTLRCSPRSGDLSVYWYQQSLDQGLQFLIQYYNGEERAKGNILERFSAQQFPDLHSELNLSSLELGDSALYFCASTPPAGVYGYTFGSGTRLTVV.

CDR3 in DNA: TGTGCCAGCAGCGGGGGCTTTGGGGGCTACACCTTC. Translation: CASSGGFGGYTF. The rearrangement joins TRBV4-2 to TRBJ1-2; D is perhaps TRBD1 (6 bases). CDR1 and CDR2 (germline): LGHNA, YNFKEQ. Trimming pared 5 bases from V and 8 bases from J, leaving 12 bases between. CDR3 length: 12 amino acids.

This chain joins TRBV6-6 and TRBJ2-7; D is perhaps TRBD1 (6 bases). The CDR3 runs to 13 residues. Trimming pared 9 bases from V and 4 bases from J, leaving 16 bases between. CDR1 is MNHNY and CDR2 is SVGAGI in the germline V gene (reference sequence). The CDR3 bases are TGTGCCAGTGGGGTTGTTACAGGGTACGAGCAGTACTTC. It is translated as CASGVVTGYEQYF.

The V call is TRBV18, the J call TRBJ2-3; 7 bases align to TRBD2. The ends lost 4 bases at V and 1 base at J; junction bases unmatched: 11. Germline lookup yields CDR1 KGHSH and CDR2 LQKENI. The CDR3 has 17 amino acids. In DNA form, the CDR3 reads TGTGCCAGCTCACGTCGTGGGGCGGCGGGGGGCACAGATACGCAGTATTTT. Amino acid sequence: CASSRRGAAGGTDTQYF.

This clone was seen once. The chain uses TRBV7-9 and TRBJ2-2, with 9 positions matching TRBD1. The germline V gene encodes CDR1 SEHNR and CDR2 FQNEAQ (reference sequence). Trimming cost V 5 bases and J 5 bases; bases outside gene matches: 9. CDR3 length: 16 residues. CDR3 amino acids: CASSRSGTGKTGELFF. Here the CDR3 DNA reads TGTGCCAGCAGCCGTTCAGGGACAGGGAAAACCGGGGAGCTGTTTTTT.

J is TRBJ1-2 and V is TRBV3-1 (or the pseudogene TRBV3-2); D unresolved. Germline V lookup: CDR1 LGHDT, CDR2 YNNKEL (reference sequence). Trimming removed 4 bases at V and 4 bases at J, with 13 bases between. The CDR3 covers 14 residues. The DNA for the CDR3 is TGTGCCAGCAGCCCCGGGCAAGAGGGCTATGGCTACACCTTC. Protein product: CASSPGQEGYGYTF.

The chain joins TRBV10-3 to TRBJ1-2, with D hard to call. This CDR3 contains 12 residues. The V and J ends lost 5 bases and 1 base respectively, with 5 bases between them. Germline V gene sequence: CDR1 ENHRY, CDR2 SYGVKD. The CDR3 nucleotides are TGTGCCATCAGTCCAGATAACTATGGCTACACCTTC. Translated: CAISPDNYGYTF.

This chain links TRBV24-1 with TRBJ1-5, with 8 bases fitting TRBD1. V trimming: 9 bases; J trimming: 7 bases; junction bases outside the gene matches: 13. The CDR3 runs 15 residues. CDR1 is KGHDR and CDR2 is SFDVKD in the germline V gene. CDR3 residues: CATQASGGAGQPQHF. DNA for the CDR3: TGTGCCACCCAGGCCTCAGGGGGCGCGGGACAGCCCCAGCATTTT.

This rearrangement joins TRBV28 to TRBJ2-7, with D hard to call. The CDR3 is 11 amino acids. The germline V gene encodes CDR1 MDHEN and CDR2 SYDVKM. V dropped 2 bases and J dropped 4 bases, with 3 bases sitting between them. CDR3 in DNA: TGTGCCAGCAGTTTACTTTACGAGCAGTACTTC. Protein: CASSLLYEQYF.

A single count supports this clone. This chain connects TRBV6-6 to TRBJ2-4; 10 nucleotides match TRBD1. V was clipped by 7 bases and J by 9 bases; unmatched bases: 15. Germline CDR1 reads MNHNY; CDR2 reads SVGAGI (reference sequence). The CDR3 runs 16 residues. The CDR3 DNA sequence: TGTGCCAGCACCATCGACCGCGGGACAGGGGATCTCATTCAGTACTTC. Its protein product is CASTIDRGTGDLIQYF.

This chain joins TRBV2 and TRBJ1-3, with D unclear. The CDR3 loop spans 15 amino acids. V was clipped by 1 base and J by 3 bases, with 10 bases between them. CDR1 is SNHLY, CDR2 FYNNEI, per germline. The CDR3 spells CASSEGHPSGNTIYF. CDR3 nucleotides: TGTGCCAGCAGTGAAGGGCATCCCAGTGGAAACACCATATATTTT.

This chain links TRBV5-4 with TRBJ1-1; D is ambiguous. CDR3 length: 15 amino acids. Trimming shortened V by 0 bases and J by 0 bases, and 9 bases separated the two germline ends. CDR1 and CDR2 (germline): SGHNT, YYREEE (reference sequence). The CDR3 bases are TGTGCCAGCAGCTTGGGGGAGAGCCTGAACACTGAAGCTTTCTTT. This gives the protein CASSLGESLNTEAFF. The whole variable domain, filled in from reference TRBV5-4 and TRBJ1-1, reads ETGVTQSPTHLIKTRGQQVTLRCSSQSGHNTVSWYQQALGQGPQFIFQYYREEENGRGNFPPRFSGLQFPNYSSELNVNALELDDSALYLCASSLGESLNTEAFFGQGTRLTVV.

This clone was detected only a few times. The chain has TRBV6-2 or TRBV6-3 and TRBJ1-5; D is perhaps TRBD1 (6 bases). The CDR3 spans 15 residues. The ends were cut back, 2 bases at V and 0 bases at J, with 8 bases in the middle. CDR1 MNHEY and CDR2 SVGEGT come from the germline V gene. CDR3 bases: TGTGCCAGCAGTTACGGGGGGGCTAGCAATCAGCCCCAGCATTTT. This codes for CASSYGGASNQPQHF.

The chain has TRBV7-9 and TRBJ1-2; TRBD1 agrees at 8 bases. Germline CDR1 is SEHNR and CDR2 is FQNEAQ (reference sequence). Trimming cost V 5 bases and J 8 bases; bases outside gene matches: 4. The CDR3 spans 12 residues. CDR3 in amino acids: CASSRQGLGYTF. DNA of the CDR3: TGTGCCAGCAGCCGACAGGGGTTAGGCTACACCTTC. The full variable domain, in which reference TRBV7-9 and TRBJ1-2 provide the parts outside the CDR3, is DTGVSQNPRHKITKRGQNVTFRCDPISEHNRLYWYRQTLGQGPEFLTYFQNEAQLEKSRLLSDRFSAERPKGSFSTLEIQRTEQGDSAMYLCASSRQGLGYTFGSGTRLTVV.

This chain connects TRBV5-1 to TRBJ2-7, with 10 nucleotides matching TRBD1. Looked up from germline, CDR1 is SGHRS and CDR2 is YFSETQ. The CDR3 runs 14 residues. Losses at the gene ends were 3 bases for V and 5 bases for J; bases not matched to a gene: 5. The CDR3 spells CASSWGQGMNEQYF. The CDR3 DNA reads TGCGCCAGCAGCTGGGGACAGGGGATGAACGAGCAGTACTTC.

J is TRBJ1-2 and V is TRBV5-1, with D maybe TRBD1 (5 bases). The length of the CDR3 is 15 residues. With 0 bases removed from V and 4 bases from J, the gap between germline ends came to 13 bases. The V gene's germline CDR1 is SGHRS and CDR2 YFSETQ. The CDR3 DNA sequence: TGCGCCAGCAGCTTGGGACAGCCTCCCGCCTATGGCTACACCTTC. Translation gives CASSLGQPPAYGYTF.

This clone came up once. This chain joins TRBV10-3 and TRBJ2-7; a possible D gene is TRBD2 (5 bases). The V end lost 6 bases, the J end lost 6 bases, and 12 bases lay between the germline ends. The CDR3 extends over 12 amino acids. The V gene's germline CDR1 is ENHRY and CDR2 SYGVKD. The CDR3 region has the DNA TGTGCCATCAGAGATCCGGGGTCCGAGCAGTACTTC. Its translation: CAIRDPGSEQYF.

This clone occurred a few times. The V gene is TRBV6-2 or TRBV6-3, the J gene TRBJ1-5; the D is unclear. In germline, CDR1 is MNHEY, CDR2 SVGEGT. V lost 5 bases and J 10 bases, leaving 18 bases between the germline ends. The CDR3 sequence is 14 residues long. CDR3 in amino acids: CASSHDNAYRPQHF. As DNA, the CDR3 is TGTGCCAGCAGTCACGACAACGCTTATCGACCCCAGCATTTT.

V is TRBV7-2 and J is TRBJ1-5; D is unclear. Between the trimmed V and J ends, which lost 0 bases and 8 bases, there was a span of 8 bases. This CDR3 is 13 amino acids long. Germline CDR1 reads SGHTA; CDR2 reads FQGNSA. CDR3 in DNA: TGTGCCAGCAGCTTAGCCCCTAGTAAGCCCCAGCATTTT. It codes for CASSLAPSKPQHF.

This chain joins TRBV30 and TRBJ2-2; unclear D gene. From germline, CDR1 is GTSNPN and CDR2 SVGIG (reference sequence). V gave up 4 bases and J gave up 0 bases, with 12 bases separating them. The CDR3 is 15 residues long. Here the CDR3 reads CAWKILRANTGELFF. In DNA form, the CDR3 reads TGTGCCTGGAAGATACTCCGGGCGAACACCGGGGAGCTGTTTTTT.

The chain recombines TRBV5-1 with TRBJ2-1, with D perhaps matching TRBD1 (5 bases). In germline, CDR1 is SGHRS, CDR2 YFSETQ. Trimming removed 2 bases from V and 5 bases from J, with 5 bases in between. CDR3 length: 12 residues. The CDR3 loop is CASSFRDNEQFF. The CDR3, as DNA: TGCGCCAGCAGCTTCAGGGACAATGAGCAGTTCTTC.

V is TRBV7-9 and J is TRBJ1-2; maybe TRBD1 (5 bases). V lost 1 base and J 10 bases, leaving 22 bases between the germline ends. CDR1 is SEHNR and CDR2 is FQNEAQ in the germline V gene (reference sequence). The CDR3 has 16 residues. The CDR3, as DNA: TGTGCCAGCAGCTTAGGGCGGACAACCTACTCAGGTGTCTACACCTTC. Protein sequence: CASSLGRTTYSGVYTF.

The chain combines TRBV7-2 with TRBJ2-1, with TRBD2 matching 10 bases. This CDR3 has 18 residues. CDR1 and CDR2 (germline): SGHTA, FQGNSA. V lost 1 base and J lost 4; bases outside the gene matches: 10. Here the CDR3 reads CASSLGLPSGGLYNEQFF. The CDR3 DNA follows: TGTGCCAGCAGCTTAGGATTGCCTAGCGGGGGATTGTACAATGAGCAGTTCTTC.

V is TRBV6-5 and J is TRBJ2-5; D not certain. CDR1 MNHEY and CDR2 SVGAGI come from the germline V gene. The CDR3 length is 12 residues. The V end was cut by 0 bases, the J end by 5 bases, with 4 bases between. The CDR3 coding sequence is TGTGCCAGCAGTTACTCGCGGGAGACCCAGTACTTC. It codes for CASSYSRETQYF.

The chain has TRBV4-1 and TRBJ2-4; D is unresolved. The V end lost 5 bases, the J end lost 0 bases, and 23 bases lay between the germline ends. This CDR3 comprises 19 residues. CDR1 MGHRA and CDR2 YSYEKL come from the germline V gene. For the CDR3, the DNA is TGCGCCAGCAGCGCCTTTATGAGCGCGAACACATTAGCCAAAAACATTCAGTACTTC. It is translated as CASSAFMSANTLAKNIQYF.

This chain joins TRBV19 and TRBJ2-5, with D hard to call. Germline CDR1 and CDR2: LNHDA and SQIVND (reference sequence). The length of the CDR3 is 14 residues. V dropped 3 bases and J dropped 2 bases, with 10 bases sitting between them. CDR3: CASSIRPGQETQYF. The CDR3 region has the DNA TGTGCCAGTAGTATTAGGCCAGGACAAGAGACCCAGTACTTC.

The CDR3 region is CASRLAEETQYF. The CDR3 DNA is TGCGCCAGTAGACTAGCGGAAGAGACCCAGTACTTC. The chain is built from TRBV5-1 and TRBJ2-5; 9 bases agree with TRBD2. Germline trimming cut 8 bases from V and 3 bases from J; bases unmatched to any gene: 2. Germline lookup yields CDR1 SGHRS and CDR2 YFSETQ. The CDR3 extends over 12 amino acids.